Below are 32 T cell receptor beta chains sequenced from a single sample in a study of blood T cell repertoires in COVID-19. Libraries were prepared by immunoSEQ multiplex PCR; TCRdb keeps only in-frame clonotypes and omits some of them. Here the sample spans approximately 140,000 clones, 70% to 80% being singletons. The sample taken for sequencing was peripheral blood. These receptors were taken from a man aged 45 to 65 with acute or convalescent COVID-19.

The chain has TRBV24-1 and TRBJ2-4, with D tentatively TRBD1 (6 bases). The CDR3 loop spans 13 amino acids. V lost 3 bases, J lost 6 bases, and 8 bases lay in between. The germline CDR1 and CDR2 sequences are KGHDR and SFDVKD. The CDR3 DNA sequence: TGTGCCACCAGTGATGGCAGGGGAAACATTCAGTACTTC. It codes for CATSDGRGNIQYF.

The J gene is TRBJ1-1, the V gene TRBV7-8, with TRBD1 identical over 7 bases. After removal of 5 bases from V and 0 bases from J, the junction contained 6 bases not matched to a gene. CDR3 length equals 15 residues. CDR1 and CDR2 from the germline V gene are SGHVS and FQNEAQ. In DNA, the CDR3 is TGTGCCAGCAGCCTCTGGACAGGAATGAACACTGAAGCTTTCTTT. This encodes CASSLWTGMNTEAFF.

This clone appeared a few times. The chain uses TRBV15 and TRBJ1-4; no reliable D call. V gave up 0 bases and J gave up 8 bases, with 4 bases separating them. The CDR3 has 12 amino acids. The germline gives CDR1 LNHNV, CDR2 YYDKDF (reference sequence). As DNA, the CDR3 is TGTGCCACCAGCAGAGACATGGAAAAACTGTTTTTT. Translating it yields CATSRDMEKLFF.

The chain carries TRBV5-1 and TRBJ2-1; 7 bases are a match to TRBD2. CDR3 length: 14 residues. Trimming at V came to 4 bases and at J to 2 bases, leaving 3 bases not matched to a gene. Germline V gives CDR1 SGHRS, CDR2 YFSETQ. CDR3 coding DNA: TGCGCCAGCAGCGCGGGGGAAGCCTACAATGAGCAGTTCTTC. Translating it yields CASSAGEAYNEQFF. The full variable domain, its missing parts supplied by reference TRBV5-1 and TRBJ2-1, is KAGVTQTPRYLIKTRGQQVTLSCSPISGHRSVSWYQQTPGQGLQFLFEYFSETQRNKGNFPGRFSGRQFSNSRSEMNVSTLELGDSALYLCASSAGEAYNEQFFGPGTRLTVL.

The genes are TRBV5-4 and TRBJ2-5; D gene uncertain. V was cut by 4 bases and J by 2 bases, with 15 bases left in between. CDR1 SGHNT and CDR2 YYREEE come from the germline V gene (reference sequence). This CDR3 is built from 15 residues. As DNA, the CDR3 is TGTGCCAGCAGCAAACCTCAGCAGGAACAAGAGACCCAGTACTTC. Protein product: CASSKPQQEQETQYF. The full variable domain, rest sourced from reference TRBV5-4 and TRBJ2-5, is ETGVTQSPTHLIKTRGQQVTLRCSSQSGHNTVSWYQQALGQGPQFIFQYYREEENGRGNFPPRFSGLQFPNYSSELNVNALELDDSALYLCASSKPQQEQETQYFGPGTRLLVL.

The chain joins TRBV11-2 to TRBJ1-2; 7 bases match TRBD1. The CDR3 runs 15 residues. Germline V gene lookup returns CDR1 SGHAT and CDR2 FQNNGV. J gave up 6 bases and V 6 bases, and 13 bases lay outside the gene matches. The CDR3 here is CASRRPGQSVHGYTF. CDR3 nucleotide sequence: TGTGCCAGCAGACGACCGGGACAGTCTGTTCATGGCTACACCTTC.

The V gene is TRBV5-4, the J gene TRBJ1-2, with D possibly being TRBD1 (5 bases). From germline, CDR1 is SGHNT and CDR2 YYREEE (reference sequence). V was clipped by 0 bases and J by 3 bases, with 9 bases between them. The CDR3 runs 14 residues. For the CDR3, the DNA is TGTGCCAGCAGCTTGGCCACGGGGGACTATGGCTACACCTTC. Encoded protein: CASSLATGDYGYTF.

This sequence joins TRBV15 and TRBJ1-1; tentatively, D is TRBD1 (6 bases). This CDR3 has 14 residues. V lost 5 bases to trimming and J lost 1 base, with 11 bases between them. Germline lookup yields CDR1 LNHNV and CDR2 YYDKDF (reference sequence). The CDR3 bases are TGTGCCACCAGCCGAAGACAGGCGAACACTGAAGCTTTCTTT. Residues: CATSRRQANTEAFF.

This clone was seen a single time. This chain uses TRBV30 with TRBJ1-2, with TRBD1 as a possible D gene (6 bases). The CDR3 runs to 14 residues. Germline V gene sequence: CDR1 GTSNPN, CDR2 SVGIG (reference sequence). V shed 2 bases and J shed 7 bases, with 17 bases lying between them. The CDR3 DNA follows: TGTGCCTGGAGTATTGAACAGGGCCGTGGTGGCTACACCTTC. It is translated as CAWSIEQGRGGYTF.

Worth noting for this clone: The sample contains more than one DNA sequence encoding this CDR3. The chain uses TRBV29-1 and TRBJ1-1, with 8 positions matching TRBD1. Per germline, CDR1 SQVTM and CDR2 ANQGSEA. The CDR3 is 13 amino acids. V lost 1 base and J lost 4; bases outside the gene matches: 2. CDR3 in DNA: TGCAGCGTTGAAGGGACAGGGAGCACTGAAGCTTTCTTT. Its protein product is CSVEGTGSTEAFF.

This rearrangement joins TRBV19 to TRBJ2-2; 8 bases are a match to TRBD1. Germline CDR1 reads LNHDA; CDR2 reads SQIVND (reference sequence). The CDR3 is made up of 17 amino acids. The V segment lost 3 bases and the J segment 0 bases; nucleotides outside the gene matches: 6. The CDR3 loop reads CASSIESGGTNTGELFF. The CDR3 region has the DNA TGTGCCAGTAGTATTGAGTCAGGGGGCACGAACACCGGGGAGCTGTTTTTT. Looking up the rest from reference TRBV19 and TRBJ2-2 gives the full variable domain: DGGITQSPKYLFRKEGQNVTLSCEQNLNHDAMYWYRQDPGQGLRLIYYSQIVNDFQKGDIAEGYSVSREKKESFPLTVTSAQKNPTAFYLCASSIESGGTNTGELFFGEGSRLTVL.

V is TRBV5-1 and J is TRBJ1-1, with no clear D. Between the trimmed V and J ends, which lost 4 bases and 6 bases, there was a span of 13 bases. From germline, CDR1 is SGHRS and CDR2 YFSETQ. There are 13 residues in the CDR3. The DNA of the CDR3 is TGCGCCAGCAGCCTTGGAGAGCGGGCTGAAGCTTTCTTT. This sequence encodes CASSLGERAEAFF.

The genes are TRBV15 and TRBJ1-4; 7 nucleotides align to TRBD1. Germline CDR1 reads LNHNV; CDR2 reads YYDKDF (reference sequence). This CDR3 region has 14 residues. Trimming removed 1 base from V and 7 bases from J; junction bases left unmatched: 3. CDR3 sequence reads: CATSRVGQVEKLFF. Written as DNA, the CDR3 is TGTGCCACCAGCAGAGTAGGACAGGTTGAAAAACTGTTTTTT. The full variable domain, with the rest looked up from reference TRBV15 and TRBJ1-4, is DAMVIQNPRYQVTQFGKPVTLSCSQTLNHNVMYWYQQKSSQAPKLLFHYYDKDFNNEADTPDNFQSRRPNTSFCFLDIRSPGLGDTAMYLCATSRVGQVEKLFFGSGTQLSVL.

The J gene is TRBJ1-4, the V gene TRBV5-1; D uncertain. Between the trimmed V and J ends, which lost 3 bases and 0 bases, there was a span of 9 bases. The CDR3 contains 15 residues. The germline V gene encodes CDR1 SGHRS and CDR2 YFSETQ. The CDR3 DNA follows: TGCGCCAGCAGCTCCATCGGTGCAACTAATGAAAAACTGTTTTTT. Amino acids: CASSSIGATNEKLFF.

The V call is TRBV7-9, the J call TRBJ1-1; the D gene is possibly TRBD1 (6 bases). The V end lost 1 base, the J end lost 4 bases, and 16 bases lay between the germline ends. Germline CDR1 and CDR2: SEHNR and FQNEAQ (reference sequence). The CDR3 has 16 amino acids. The CDR3 nucleotides read TGTGCCAGCAGCTTAGTAAGCCGGACAGTTTCCACTGAAGCTTTCTTT. Translation: CASSLVSRTVSTEAFF. Supplemented by reference TRBV7-9 and TRBJ1-1, the full variable domain reads DTGVSQNPRHKITKRGQNVTFRCDPISEHNRLYWYRQTLGQGPEFLTYFQNEAQLEKSRLLSDRFSAERPKGSFSTLEIQRTEQGDSAMYLCASSLVSRTVSTEAFFGQGTRLTVV.

The chain has TRBV5-5 and TRBJ2-7; D is possibly TRBD1 (6 bases). V lost 4 bases and J lost 4, with 12 bases in between. Germline V gene sequence: CDR1 SGHKS, CDR2 YYEKEE (reference sequence). The CDR3 loop spans 13 amino acids. The CDR3 DNA follows: TGTGCCAGCAGCGGGGGACATCAATACGAGCAGTACGTC. Amino acid sequence: CASSGGHQYEQYV.

This sequence joins TRBV5-6 and TRBJ1-1; D may be TRBD1 (6 bases). Germline V gives CDR1 SGHDT, CDR2 YYEEEE. The V and J ends lost 4 bases and 3 bases respectively, with 10 bases between them. The CDR3 contains 13 residues. In DNA, the CDR3 is TGTGCCAGCAGCCCTGACAGGTACACTGAAGCTTTCTTT. Protein: CASSPDRYTEAFF.

The J gene is TRBJ1-2, the V gene TRBV5-1; D may be TRBD1 (6 bases). The CDR3 extends over 14 amino acids. V lost 0 bases and J 5 bases, leaving 11 bases between the germline ends. The V gene's germline CDR1 is SGHRS and CDR2 YFSETQ. CDR3 amino acids: CASSLGGGEYGYTF. The CDR3 region has the DNA TGCGCCAGCAGCTTGGGGGGGGGCGAGTATGGCTACACCTTC.

The genes are TRBV6-1 and TRBJ1-3; no firm D call. V was trimmed by 2 bases and J by 2 bases, leaving 7 bases between them. The CDR3 sequence is 14 residues long. Germline V CDR1 and CDR2: MNHNS, SASEGT. The CDR3 here is CASSELLAGNTIYF. The CDR3 nucleotides are TGTGCCAGCAGTGAATTATTAGCTGGAAACACCATATATTTT.

The rearrangement uses TRBV2 and TRBJ2-5, with 10 bases identical to TRBD1. The CDR3 runs 16 residues. V lost 4 bases, J lost 1 base, and 6 bases stayed unmatched. Germline V gene sequence: CDR1 SNHLY, CDR2 FYNNEI. The DNA of the CDR3 is TGTGCCAGCAGTGGGACAGGGGGGAATCGCCAAGAGACCCAGTACTTC. It codes for CASSGTGGNRQETQYF.

This rearrangement joins TRBV5-1 to TRBJ2-5, with D perhaps TRBD2 (6 bases). V was shortened by 2 bases and J by 5 bases, with 16 bases between the two germline ends. Germline V gene lookup returns CDR1 SGHRS and CDR2 YFSETQ. This CDR3 region has 15 residues. CDR3 in DNA: TGCGCCAGCAGCTTTGGGGCGGGGCCGGGGGAGACCCAGTACTTC. It yields the protein CASSFGAGPGETQYF.

Here the CDR3 reads CASSFGLAGAGANVLTF. Written as DNA, the CDR3 is TGTGCCAGCAGCTTCGGGCTAGCGGGGGCCGGGGCCAACGTCCTGACTTTC. The chain recombines TRBV7-2 with TRBJ2-6; 10 nucleotides match TRBD2. The junction had 6 bases not matched to a gene; V was cut back by 3 bases and J by 4 bases. This CDR3 region has 17 residues. Germline V gene data show CDR1 as SGHTA and CDR2 as FQGNSA.

The chain uses TRBV10-3 and TRBJ1-4; 7 bases fit TRBD1. CDR1 and CDR2 from the germline V gene are ENHRY and SYGVKD. After removal of 2 bases from V and 0 bases from J, the junction contained 6 bases not matched to a gene. The CDR3 contains 17 residues. The CDR3 region is CAISEEGAGATNEKLFF. CDR3 nucleotides: TGTGCCATCAGTGAGGAGGGGGCCGGGGCAACTAATGAAAAACTGTTTTTT.

V and J are TRBV15 and TRBJ1-5; maybe TRBD1 (5 bases). V was cut by 2 bases and J by 9 bases, with 20 bases left in between. This CDR3 contains 16 residues. The germline V gene encodes CDR1 LNHNV and CDR2 YYDKDF (reference sequence). The CDR3 region is CATSRNLDGGWRPQHF. CDR3 nucleotides: TGTGCCACCAGCAGAAACCTAGACGGGGGGTGGAGGCCCCAGCATTTT.

CDR3 nucleotide sequence: TGCAGCGTTGAGGACCGGGACAGGGGCGCATTTTTTGGCTACACCTTC. It codes for CSVEDRDRGAFFGYTF. The chain employs TRBV29-1 and TRBJ1-2; TRBD1 matches 10 bases. The CDR3 is 16 residues long. Germline values: CDR1 SQVTM, CDR2 ANQGSEA. J was trimmed by 7 bases and V by 3 bases; bases with no gene match: 14.

The rearrangement links TRBV10-3 to TRBJ1-2; no clear D gene. The CDR3 is 14 amino acids. Looked up from germline, CDR1 is ENHRY and CDR2 is SYGVKD. Trimming removed 2 bases at V and 2 bases at J, with 9 bases between. CDR3 in amino acids: CAISEGRGNYGYTF. In DNA, the CDR3 is TGTGCCATCAGTGAGGGGAGAGGAAACTATGGCTACACCTTC.

V usage is TRBV29-1 and J usage is TRBJ2-1; TRBD2 matches at 9 bases. Per the germline V gene, CDR1 is SQVTM and CDR2 is ANQGSEA. The V gene end was trimmed by 5 bases and the J gene end by 9 bases; junction bases not matched to a gene: 17. There are 16 residues in the CDR3. The CDR3 DNA is TGCAGCGTTCCTAAATTAGCGGGGGCTACGGAGGGTGAGCAGTTCTTC. Its translation: CSVPKLAGATEGEQFF.

The chain carries TRBV3-1 (or the pseudogene TRBV3-2) and TRBJ1-2, with 7 bases fitting TRBD1. CDR1 and CDR2 from the germline V gene are LGHDT and YNNKEL (reference sequence). This CDR3 spans 12 amino acids. The CDR3 reads CATTQGGYGYTF. In DNA, the CDR3 is TGTGCGACGACCCAGGGGGGCTATGGCTACACCTTC.

The chain recombines TRBV11-2 with TRBJ1-1, with TRBD1 as a possible D gene (6 bases). The V and J ends lost 3 bases and 7 bases respectively, with 15 bases between them. CDR1 is SGHAT and CDR2 is FQNNGV in the germline V gene. The CDR3 has 14 residues. The CDR3 DNA sequence: TGTGCCAGCAGCTTTAGTCGGGGGGCGGGTGAAGCTTTCTTT. It yields the protein CASSFSRGAGEAFF.

The chain recombines TRBV5-6 with TRBJ1-1, with D unclear. This CDR3 has 14 residues. V was cut by 0 bases and J by 3 bases, with 9 bases left in between. Germline V CDR1 and CDR2: SGHDT, YYEEEE. This CDR3 reads CASSLVRRDTEAFF. The CDR3 region has the DNA TGTGCCAGCAGCTTGGTCAGGCGTGACACTGAAGCTTTCTTT.

The chain uses TRBV7-3 and TRBJ2-2; tentatively, D is TRBD2 (5 bases). Germline V lookup: CDR1 SGHTA, CDR2 FQGTGA. This CDR3 spans 17 amino acids. The ends were cut back, 2 bases at V and 1 base at J, with 14 bases in the middle. CDR3 amino acids: CASSLGYGEQNTGELFF. The DNA for the CDR3 is TGTGCCAGCAGCTTAGGATACGGGGAGCAGAACACCGGGGAGCTGTTTTTT.

The genes are TRBV2 and TRBJ2-6; D perhaps matches TRBD1 (6 bases). Germline CDR1 is SNHLY and CDR2 is FYNNEI. Trimming stripped 4 bases from V and 0 bases from J, with 7 bases between. The CDR3 has 15 amino acids. DNA for the CDR3: TGTGCCAGCAGTGCGGACAGCTCTGGGGCCAACGTCCTGACTTTC. This sequence encodes CASSADSSGANVLTF.